Sequencing of this TCR beta chain was carried out in a study of cytomegalovirus exposure and HLA in healthy donors. PCR employed 60 Vbeta and 13 Jbeta primers. Some clones are missing from TCRdb's copy, which holds only in-frame ones; the method was immunoSEQ multiplex PCR. The sample holds roughly 90,000 clones, roughly four fifths seen once. Sequenced input: PBMCs. The TCR was taken from a man aged 25-40 years in good health and CMV-seropositive.

CDR3 amino acids: CASSLRGTSGSIETQYF. The CDR3 DNA reads as TGTGCCAGCAGCTTAAGGGGGACTAGCGGGAGTATAGAGACCCAGTACTTC. V gene TRBV7-9 combines with J gene TRBJ2-5; 14 nucleotides agree with TRBD2. CDR1 is SEHNR, CDR2 FQNEAQ, per germline (reference sequence). V was clipped by 2 bases and J by 4 bases; unmatched bases: 6. The CDR3 is 17 residues long.